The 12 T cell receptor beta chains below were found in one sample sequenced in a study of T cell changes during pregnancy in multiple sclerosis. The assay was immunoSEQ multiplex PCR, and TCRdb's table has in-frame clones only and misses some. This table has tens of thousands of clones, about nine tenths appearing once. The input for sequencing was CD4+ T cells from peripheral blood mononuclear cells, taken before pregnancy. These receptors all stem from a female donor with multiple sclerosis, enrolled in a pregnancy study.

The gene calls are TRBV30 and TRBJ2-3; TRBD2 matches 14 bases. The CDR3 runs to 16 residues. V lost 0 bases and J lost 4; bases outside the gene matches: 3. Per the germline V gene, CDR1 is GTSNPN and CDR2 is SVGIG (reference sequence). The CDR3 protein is CAWSVGLAGESDTQYF. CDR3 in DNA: TGTGCCTGGAGTGTGGGACTAGCGGGAGAATCAGATACGCAGTATTTT.

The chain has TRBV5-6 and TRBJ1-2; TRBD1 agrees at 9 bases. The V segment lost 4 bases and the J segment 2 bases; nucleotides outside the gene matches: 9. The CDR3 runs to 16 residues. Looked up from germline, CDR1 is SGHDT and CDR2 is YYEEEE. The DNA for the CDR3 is TGTGCCAGCAGCCCGACGGGGACAGGGAGAAACTATGGCTACACCTTC. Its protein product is CASSPTGTGRNYGYTF. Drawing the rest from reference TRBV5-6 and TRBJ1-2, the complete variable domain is DAGVTQSPTHLIKTRGQQVTLRCSPKSGHDTVSWYQQALGQGPQFIFQYYEEEERQRGNFPDRFSGHQFPNYSSELNVNALLLGDSALYLCASSPTGTGRNYGYTFGSGTRLTVV.

CDR3 DNA sequence: TGTGCCAGCAGCTTCAGGGTTTCTAACACTGAAGCTTTCTTT. Protein: CASSFRVSNTEAFF. The V and J genes are TRBV5-6 and TRBJ1-1; tentatively, D is TRBD1 (5 bases). CDR1 is SGHDT and CDR2 is YYEEEE in the germline V gene. The CDR3 contains 14 residues. V lost 2 bases and J lost 2, with 10 bases in between.

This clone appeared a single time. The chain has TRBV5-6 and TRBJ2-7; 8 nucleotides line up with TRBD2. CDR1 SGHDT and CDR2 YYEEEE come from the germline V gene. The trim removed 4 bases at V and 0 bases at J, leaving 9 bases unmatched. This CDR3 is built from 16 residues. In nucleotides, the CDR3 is TGTGCCAGCAGCCCTATTACTAGCGGAGTCTCCTACGAGCAGTACTTC. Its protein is CASSPITSGVSYEQYF.

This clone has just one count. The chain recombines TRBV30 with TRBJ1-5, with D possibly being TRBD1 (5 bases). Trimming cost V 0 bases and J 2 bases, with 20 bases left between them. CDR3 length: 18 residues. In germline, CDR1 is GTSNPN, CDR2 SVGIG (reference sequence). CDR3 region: CAWSVPPQRAGGNQPQHF. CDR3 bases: TGTGCCTGGAGTGTTCCCCCCCAAAGGGCGGGGGGCAATCAGCCCCAGCATTTT.

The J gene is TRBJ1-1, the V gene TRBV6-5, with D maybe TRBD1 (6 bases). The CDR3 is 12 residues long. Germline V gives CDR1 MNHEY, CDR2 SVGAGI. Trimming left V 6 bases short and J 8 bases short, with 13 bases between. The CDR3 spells CASRSRGGEAFF. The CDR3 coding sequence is TGTGCCAGCAGGTCCCGCGGGGGCGAAGCTTTCTTT.

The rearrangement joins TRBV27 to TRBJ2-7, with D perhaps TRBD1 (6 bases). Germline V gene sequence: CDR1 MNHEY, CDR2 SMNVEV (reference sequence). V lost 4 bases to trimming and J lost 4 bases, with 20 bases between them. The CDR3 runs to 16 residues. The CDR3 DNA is TGTGCCAGCAGTTCAATTAGGACAGATCCTCGGTACGAGCAGTACTTC. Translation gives CASSSIRTDPRYEQYF.

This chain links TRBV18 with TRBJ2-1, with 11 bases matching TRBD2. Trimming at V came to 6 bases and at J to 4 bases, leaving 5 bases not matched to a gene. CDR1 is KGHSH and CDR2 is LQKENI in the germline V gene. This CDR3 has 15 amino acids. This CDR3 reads CASSRGLAEYNEQFF. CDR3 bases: TGTGCCAGCTCCCGGGGACTAGCGGAGTACAATGAGCAGTTCTTC.

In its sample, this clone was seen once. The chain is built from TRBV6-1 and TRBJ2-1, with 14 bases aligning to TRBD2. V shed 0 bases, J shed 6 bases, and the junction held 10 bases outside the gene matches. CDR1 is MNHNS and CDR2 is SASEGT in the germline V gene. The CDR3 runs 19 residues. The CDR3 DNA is TGTGCCAGCAGTGAAGCCCCGGGACTAGCGGGAGCGTTCGTCAATGAGCAGTTCTTC. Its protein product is CASSEAPGLAGAFVNEQFF.

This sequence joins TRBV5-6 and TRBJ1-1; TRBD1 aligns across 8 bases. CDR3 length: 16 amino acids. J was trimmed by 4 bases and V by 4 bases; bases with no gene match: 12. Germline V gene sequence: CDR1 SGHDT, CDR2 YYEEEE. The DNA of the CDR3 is TGTGCCAGCAGCCACCTGGACAGGGCGGGTAGCACTGAAGCTTTCTTT. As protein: CASSHLDRAGSTEAFF.

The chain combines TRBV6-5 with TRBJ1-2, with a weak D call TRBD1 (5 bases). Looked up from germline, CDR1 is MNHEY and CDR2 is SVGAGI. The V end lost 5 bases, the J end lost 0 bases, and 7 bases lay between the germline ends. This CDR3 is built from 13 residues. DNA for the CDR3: TGTGCCAGCAGTACGACAGCTAACTATGGCTACACCTTC. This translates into CASSTTANYGYTF.

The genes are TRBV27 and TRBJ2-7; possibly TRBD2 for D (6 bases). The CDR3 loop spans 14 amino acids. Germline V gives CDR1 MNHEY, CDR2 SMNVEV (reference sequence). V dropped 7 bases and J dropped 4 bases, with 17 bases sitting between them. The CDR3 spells CASTPAGRLYEQYF. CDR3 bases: TGTGCCAGCACCCCTGCGGGGAGACTGTACGAGCAGTACTTC.